The 22 T cell receptor beta chains given below trace back to one sample, sequenced in a study of T-cell memory formation after mild COVID-19. TCRdb fed the 5' RACE reads into MiXCR, producing one record per CDR3 protein. The sample holds fewer than 400,000 distinct CDR3 sequences, approximately 13% seen once. The sequenced sample consisted of PBMCs or a T cell subset sorted from them (not recorded which). The source of these receptors is a man between 18 and 35 years old who had mild COVID-19 (a few samples of this study predate the infection). Cell type and time point are not known.

The table lists this clonotype with a few counts. The genes are TRBV2 and TRBJ2-7; 8 bases line up with TRBD2. The CDR3 extends over 15 amino acids. The V gene end was trimmed by 6 bases and the J gene end by 0 bases; junction bases not matched to a gene: 7. Germline assignment: CDR1 SNHLY and CDR2 FYNNEI. The CDR3 here is CASRATSANSYEQYF. DNA of the CDR3: TGTGCCAGCAGAGCGACTAGCGCGAACTCCTACGAGCAGTACTTC.

The table lists this clonotype with a few counts. The rearrangement links TRBV30 to TRBJ2-3; 15 bases match TRBD2. With 4 bases clipped from V and 4 bases from J, the junction kept 6 bases outside the gene matches. Looked up from germline, CDR1 is GTSNPN and CDR2 is SVGIG (reference sequence). The CDR3 loop spans 16 amino acids. DNA for the CDR3: TGTGCCTGGAACTCGGGACTAGCGGGGGGAGCAGATACGCAGTATTTT. Its translation is CAWNSGLAGGADTQYF.

V and J are TRBV7-9 and TRBJ2-1; D possibly corresponds to TRBD1 (6 bases). V was pared by 5 bases and J by 6 bases, with 14 bases between. The length of the CDR3 is 14 residues. Germline V gene sequence: CDR1 SEHNR, CDR2 FQNEAQ (reference sequence). The CDR3 coding sequence is TGTGCCAGCAGCCCCAGGGGTCTACTCAATGAGCAGTTCTTC. This codes for CASSPRGLLNEQFF. Drawing the rest from reference TRBV7-9 and TRBJ2-1, the complete variable domain is DTGVSQNPRHKITKRGQNVTFRCDPISEHNRLYWYRQTLGQGPEFLTYFQNEAQLEKSRLLSDRFSAERPKGSFSTLEIQRTEQGDSAMYLCASSPRGLLNEQFFGPGTRLTVL.

V is TRBV5-1 and J is TRBJ2-7; D tentatively fits TRBD1 or TRBD2 (6 bases each). V was trimmed by 3 bases and J by 4 bases, leaving 11 bases between them. The germline V gene has CDR1 SGHRS and CDR2 YFSETQ. The CDR3 loop spans 13 amino acids. The DNA of the CDR3 is TGCGCCAGCAGCTCGGGGGCCCAGTACGAGCAGTACTTC. Encoded protein: CASSSGAQYEQYF.

This rearrangement joins TRBV30 to TRBJ1-6; D remains ambiguous. Germline CDR1 reads GTSNPN; CDR2 reads SVGIG (reference sequence). The CDR3 length is 14 residues. Trimming took off 2 bases at V and 18 bases at J, with 23 bases between the two ends. The CDR3 protein is CAWSSPGSLLVYHF. The DNA for the CDR3 is TGTGCCTGGAGTTCTCCGGGGTCCCTTTTGGTGTACCACTTT.

This clonotype was recorded many times. The CDR3 DNA follows: TGCAGCGCCACGGGGAGGTTCGTTGTAGAAGCTTTCTTT. It translates to CSATGRFVVEAFF. V and J are TRBV29-1 and TRBJ1-1; D gene unclear. The CDR3 is 13 residues long. Between the trimmed V and J ends, which lost 7 bases and 8 bases, there was a span of 20 bases. Germline CDR1 SQVTM, CDR2 ANQGSEA.

This chain joins TRBV20-1 and TRBJ2-1, with 8 positions matching TRBD2. Germline lookup yields CDR1 DFQATT and CDR2 SNEGSKA (reference sequence). J was trimmed by 7 bases and V by 0 bases; bases with no gene match: 11. The CDR3 loop spans 16 amino acids. CDR3: CSARDPIAGPFNEQFF. The CDR3 nucleotides read TGCAGTGCTAGAGATCCAATAGCGGGGCCGTTTAATGAGCAGTTCTTC.

This chain links TRBV5-4 with TRBJ2-1; a weak D match, TRBD2 (5 bases). The CDR3 sequence is 15 residues long. V was shortened by 2 bases and J by 3 bases, with 12 bases between the two germline ends. Per the germline V gene, CDR1 is SGHNT and CDR2 is YYREEE (reference sequence). The CDR3 nucleotides are TGTGCCAGCAGCTTACCCGGGGTCATCTACAATGAGCAGTTCTTC. Its protein product is CASSLPGVIYNEQFF.

The chain's CDR3 is CASSYSSIAFF. In DNA form, the CDR3 reads TGTGCCAGCAGTTACTCCTCGATAGCTTTCTTT. The chain has TRBV6-5 and TRBJ1-1; no definite D call. Trimming took off 0 bases at V and 10 bases at J, with 6 bases between the two ends. Germline V CDR1 and CDR2: MNHEY, SVGAGI. The CDR3 runs 11 residues.

The genes are TRBV5-1 and TRBJ2-5; D remains ambiguous. V lost 4 bases and J lost 1, with 17 bases in between. The germline gives CDR1 SGHRS, CDR2 YFSETQ. The CDR3 sequence is 16 residues long. CDR3 sequence reads: CASSALTGGFQETQYF. In DNA form, the CDR3 reads TGCGCCAGCAGCGCCCTCACGGGTGGATTCCAAGAGACCCAGTACTTC.

The genes are TRBV6-6 and TRBJ2-5; possibly TRBD1 for D (5 bases). In germline, CDR1 is MNHNY, CDR2 SVGAGI (reference sequence). Between the trimmed V and J ends, which lost 2 bases and 3 bases, there was a span of 13 bases. The CDR3 runs to 15 residues. CDR3 sequence: CASSYRPGYEETQYF. The CDR3 region has the DNA TGTGCCAGCAGTTACAGGCCAGGGTATGAAGAGACCCAGTACTTC.

V usage is TRBV18 and J usage is TRBJ2-5; the D gene is possibly TRBD1 (6 bases). CDR3 length: 15 amino acids. Deletions cut 1 base from V and 4 bases from J, with 13 bases between. Germline loops: CDR1 KGHSH, CDR2 LQKENI. In DNA, the CDR3 is TGTGCCAGCTCACCACTGGGGGCGAAAGGAGAGACCCAGTACTTC. Translated, it gives CASSPLGAKGETQYF.

In its sample, this clonotype was seen a few times. J is TRBJ1-4 and V is TRBV6-5; tentative D call: TRBD1 (5 bases). Trimming took off 0 bases at V and 1 base at J, with 6 bases between the two ends. The CDR3 spans 15 residues. Germline CDR1 and CDR2: MNHEY and SVGAGI. CDR3 DNA: TGTGCCAGCAGTTACTCGGGGGGAACTAATGAAAAACTGTTTTTT. Protein product: CASSYSGGTNEKLFF.

The chain combines TRBV20-1 with TRBJ2-1, with D possibly being TRBD2 (6 bases). V was pared by 1 base and J by 0 bases, with 10 bases between. The CDR3 is made up of 15 amino acids. In germline, CDR1 is DFQATT, CDR2 SNEGSKA (reference sequence). The CDR3 sequence: CSARGRLGSYNEQFF. The CDR3 region has the DNA TGCAGTGCTAGAGGCCGACTAGGCTCCTACAATGAGCAGTTCTTC.

This clonotype appeared a few times. The genes are TRBV29-1 and TRBJ2-2; D is possibly TRBD1 (5 bases). Germline loops: CDR1 SQVTM, CDR2 ANQGSEA. V lost 4 bases, J lost 4 bases, and 10 bases lay in between. The length of the CDR3 is 13 residues. CDR3 amino acids: CSVVTVGTGELFF. DNA for the CDR3: TGCAGCGTTGTGACAGTTGGCACCGGGGAGCTGTTTTTT.

The V and J genes are TRBV19 and TRBJ1-5, with a weak D call TRBD1 (5 bases). Germline CDR1 LNHDA, CDR2 SQIVND (reference sequence). CDR3 length: 13 residues. Trimming took 8 bases from V and 2 from J, leaving 10 bases between them. CDR3 amino acids: CASVDTRNQPQHF. CDR3 DNA: TGTGCCAGTGTGGACACCCGCAATCAGCCCCAGCATTTT.

The CDR3 DNA is TGTGCCAGCAGTCCGGACGGTGCTCGAGACATTCAGTACTTC. Translated, it gives CASSPDGARDIQYF. The chain couples TRBV6-2 or TRBV6-3 to TRBJ2-4; D is unresolved. In germline, CDR1 is MNHEY, CDR2 SVGEGT. V was pared by 5 bases and J by 8 bases, with 16 bases between. The CDR3 covers 14 residues.

The V and J genes are TRBV4-1 and TRBJ2-7; D not resolved. The CDR3 totals 14 residues. V was trimmed by 0 bases and J by 2 bases, leaving 8 bases between them. Germline lookup yields CDR1 MGHRA and CDR2 YSYEKL. CDR3: CASSQDPRTYEQYV. The CDR3 DNA reads as TGCGCCAGCAGCCAAGATCCGAGAACCTACGAGCAGTACGTC.

CDR3 amino acids: CASSQDSIGTNRDNGYTF. CDR3 nucleotide sequence: TGCGCCAGCAGCCAAGATAGTATAGGAACCAACCGAGACAATGGCTACACCTTC. This chain uses TRBV4-3 with TRBJ1-2; D is uncertain. This CDR3 spans 18 amino acids. Germline-derived CDR1 and CDR2 are LGHNA and YSLEER. The V end was cut by 0 bases, the J end by 6 bases, with 23 bases between.

The rearrangement joins TRBV5-4 to TRBJ2-1; 9 nucleotides align to TRBD1. V was pared by 4 bases and J by 3 bases, with 8 bases of the junction left unmatched. Looked up from germline, CDR1 is SGHNT and CDR2 is YYREEE (reference sequence). The CDR3 covers 16 residues. As DNA, the CDR3 is TGTGCCAGCAGCCATGAAACAGGGGGCCGCTACAATGAGCAGTTCTTC. This gives the protein CASSHETGGRYNEQFF.

This rearrangement joins TRBV20-1 to TRBJ1-2; D is uncertain. Germline V gene sequence: CDR1 DFQATT, CDR2 SNEGSKA (reference sequence). With 3 bases removed from V and 5 bases from J, the gap between germline ends came to 10 bases. The CDR3 spans 12 residues. The CDR3 nucleotides are TGCAGTGCTAGGCCTGGTACTTATGGCTACACCTTC. It encodes CSARPGTYGYTF.

The V call is TRBV7-3, the J call TRBJ2-2; maybe TRBD2 (5 bases). CDR1 and CDR2 (germline): SGHTA, FQGTGA. Trimming stripped 1 base from V and 2 bases from J, with 14 bases between. The CDR3 runs to 17 residues. The CDR3 nucleotides read TGTGCCAGCAGCTTAAGGTCGGGGAGAGTAAACACCGGGGAGCTGTTTTTT. As protein: CASSLRSGRVNTGELFF.